Sequencing of this TCR beta chain was carried out in a study of T cells after yellow fever vaccination. In the study overall: SMART-Seq v4 Ultra Low Input prepared the low-cell-number fractions. Study-level findings and limits: Clonotypes appearing in both CD4 and CD8 compartments existed, and their share was small. Subsequent booster samples again held most clones from primary vaccination (roughly 95% CD4, about 90% CD8).

In germline, CDR1 is SQVTM, CDR2 ANQGSEA. The V end was cut by 7 bases, the J end by 3 bases, with 24 bases between. The CDR3 runs to 16 residues. In this sample, this clonotype turned up a few times. Its target is unknown. One entry per CDR3 protein results from TCRdb running MiXCR on the 5' RACE reads. The table has about 340,000 distinct CDR3 sequences, around an eighth seen once. This chain links TRBV29-1 with TRBJ2-5; D possibly uses TRBD1 or TRBD2 (5 bases each). This clonotype was sampled from a man younger than 30 who received the YFV17D yellow fever vaccine. The sequenced sample was CD4+ T cells sorted from PBMCs, obtained 15 days after the yellow fever booster vaccination. CDR3 loop: CSGSRDRKGREETQYF. The CDR3 nucleotides are TGCAGCGGTAGCCGGGACCGTAAGGGCCGGGAAGAGACCCAGTACTTC.